Below, 23 T cell receptor beta chains from the same sample are listed, as sequenced in a study of blood T cells in healthy people across ages. Primed by a sample-barcoded 5' primer and a J-beta primer mix, a second PCR proceeded for about 6 to 11 cycles. From the 5' RACE reads, TCRdb called clonotypes with MiXCR, one entry per CDR3 protein. The sample lists roughly 550,000 distinct CDR3 sequences, approximately 25% seen once, with 8.5% to 9.5% in the top ten. The sample was also reused in another study, on T cells of mothers and their children.

Material for sequencing was blood. All receptors derive from a boy under 18 in good health.

The J gene is TRBJ1-4, the V gene TRBV4-3; 7 positions agree with TRBD1. In germline, CDR1 is LGHNA, CDR2 YSLEER. V was clipped by 3 bases and J by 4 bases; unmatched bases: 8. CDR3 size: 16 residues. CDR3 residues: CASSQTDQGGNEKLFF. Written as DNA, the CDR3 is TGCGCCAGCAGCCAGACCGATCAGGGGGGTAATGAAAAACTGTTTTTT.

The chain is built from TRBV7-2 and TRBJ1-5, with D perhaps matching TRBD1 (5 bases). CDR3 size: 14 residues. Trimming stripped 5 bases from V and 2 bases from J, with 10 bases between. Germline-derived CDR1 and CDR2 are SGHTA and FQGNSA. The chain's CDR3 is CASSEVGGNQPQHF. The CDR3 coding sequence is TGTGCCAGCAGCGAAGTGGGGGGCAATCAGCCCCAGCATTTT.

This clonotype has only a few counts. V usage is TRBV6-5 and J usage is TRBJ1-2; D not certain. The CDR3 has 15 residues. Germline CDR1 and CDR2: MNHEY and SVGAGI. The V and J ends lost 6 bases and 0 bases respectively, with 14 bases between them. CDR3 protein: CASRKYPESNYGYTF. CDR3 in DNA: TGTGCCAGCAGAAAGTACCCAGAGTCTAACTATGGCTACACCTTC.

This clonotype was recorded a few times. The chain uses TRBV27 and TRBJ1-4, with 7 bases identical to TRBD1. The CDR3 is 16 amino acids. The junction had 5 bases not matched to a gene; V was cut back by 4 bases and J by 0 bases. Germline loops: CDR1 MNHEY, CDR2 SMNVEV (reference sequence). CDR3 residues: CASSSITGATNEKLFF. Here the CDR3 DNA reads TGTGCCAGCAGTTCCATCACAGGGGCAACTAATGAAAAACTGTTTTTT.

This clonotype was detected many times. V usage is TRBV6-6 and J usage is TRBJ2-7; D could derive from TRBD1 or TRBD2 (6 bases each). The CDR3 sequence is 14 residues long. Trimming stripped 8 bases from V and 1 base from J, with 15 bases between. Germline CDR1 is MNHNY and CDR2 is SVGAGI (reference sequence). The CDR3 spells CASSPQGRSYEQYF. The CDR3, as DNA: TGTGCCAGCTCCCCGCAGGGGAGGTCCTACGAGCAGTACTTC.

V usage is TRBV12-3 or TRBV12-4 and J usage is TRBJ2-7; D is possibly TRBD2 (6 bases). V lost 2 bases to trimming and J lost 1 base, with 15 bases between them. This CDR3 is built from 16 residues. The CDR3 loop is CASSLNSGGYSYEQYF. Here the CDR3 DNA reads TGTGCCAGCAGTTTAAACAGTGGGGGGTATTCCTACGAGCAGTACTTC.

There are a few counts of this clonotype. This chain uses TRBV7-2 with TRBJ1-3, with D perhaps matching TRBD1 (5 bases). V was pared by 3 bases and J by 0 bases, with 18 bases between. The CDR3 contains 18 residues. The germline V gene encodes CDR1 SGHTA and CDR2 FQGNSA. The CDR3 DNA reads as TGTGCCAGCAGCTTTGTGGGCGGCTCTGGGGGCTCTGGAAACACCATATATTTT. Protein product: CASSFVGGSGGSGNTIYF.

A remark on this clonotype: A read error may explain this, as a much larger clone is one base away. The chain couples TRBV12-3 or TRBV12-4 to TRBJ1-1, with D possibly TRBD1 on 5 matching bases. The CDR3 sequence is 13 residues long. The CDR3 sequence is CAGSLQENTEAFF. In nucleotides, the CDR3 is TGTGCCGGCAGCTTACAGGAGAACACTGAAGCTTTCTTT.

This clonotype was picked up many times. The rearrangement links TRBV4-1 to TRBJ1-4, with a tentative D call TRBD1 (6 bases). Germline lookup yields CDR1 MGHRA and CDR2 YSYEKL. V lost 1 base, J lost 3 bases, and 9 bases lay in between. This CDR3 has 15 amino acids. The DNA for the CDR3 is TGCGCCAGCAGCCAAGTGGACAGTCCTAATGAAAAACTGTTTTTT. Protein product: CASSQVDSPNEKLFF.

The J gene is TRBJ2-1, the V gene TRBV5-1, with unresolved D. The CDR3 spans 15 residues. Trimming removed 2 bases at V and 0 bases at J, with 9 bases between. Germline V gene lookup returns CDR1 SGHRS and CDR2 YFSETQ. The CDR3, as DNA: TGCGCCAGCAGCTTATTCGAGAGCTCCTACAATGAGCAGTTCTTC. Protein sequence: CASSLFESSYNEQFF. The full variable domain, its missing parts supplied by reference TRBV5-1 and TRBJ2-1, is KAGVTQTPRYLIKTRGQQVTLSCSPISGHRSVSWYQQTPGQGLQFLFEYFSETQRNKGNFPGRFSGRQFSNSRSEMNVSTLELGDSALYLCASSLFESSYNEQFFGPGTRLTVL.

This clonotype showed up just a few times. The chain is built from TRBV7-2 and TRBJ2-7, with D unclear. V was cut by 6 bases and J by 0 bases, with 15 bases left in between. This CDR3 has 15 residues. Per the germline V gene, CDR1 is SGHTA and CDR2 is FQGNSA. The CDR3 loop is CASSQTRLYSYEQYF. DNA for the CDR3: TGTGCCAGCAGTCAAACAAGGCTTTACTCCTACGAGCAGTACTTC. Based on the CDR3 plus reference TRBV7-2 and TRBJ2-7, the full variable domain is GAGVSQSPSNKVTEKGKDVELRCDPISGHTALYWYRQSLGQGLEFLIYFQGNSAPDKSGLPSDRFSAERTGGSVSTLTIQRTQQEDSAVYLCASSQTRLYSYEQYFGPGTRLTVT.

V usage is TRBV28 and J usage is TRBJ1-2; 7 positions agree with TRBD1. Germline trimming cut 3 bases from V and 1 base from J; bases unmatched to any gene: 2. This CDR3 has 14 amino acids. Germline V gene sequence: CDR1 MDHEN, CDR2 SYDVKM. The CDR3 DNA follows: TGTGCCAGCAGTTTCCAGGGGGTTAACTATGGCTACACCTTC. Protein sequence: CASSFQGVNYGYTF.

A few counts support this clonotype. The chain links TRBV7-3 to TRBJ2-3; D is undetermined. The CDR3 has 15 residues. CDR1 and CDR2 from the germline V gene are SGHTA and FQGTGA. The V end was cut by 3 bases, the J end by 0 bases, with 10 bases between. CDR3 protein: CASSFLFSSTDTQYF. The DNA of the CDR3 is TGTGCCAGCAGCTTCCTCTTTTCCAGCACAGATACGCAGTATTTT.

The J gene is TRBJ2-5, the V gene TRBV10-3; possibly TRBD2 for D (6 bases). The DNA end favors TRBJ2-7, so the J call may be wrong. The CDR3 extends over 12 amino acids. Germline CDR1 ENHRY, CDR2 SYGVKD. CDR3 region: CAIVTAAGEQYF. CDR3 nucleotide sequence: TGTGCCATCGTCACCGCAGCGGGCGAGCAGTACTTC.

The V and J genes are TRBV5-1 and TRBJ1-1, with D uncertain. V lost 1 base to trimming and J lost 3 bases, with 13 bases between them. Germline CDR1 SGHRS, CDR2 YFSETQ. The CDR3 has 15 residues. CDR3 loop: CASSLIVGSDTEAFF. The CDR3 DNA reads as TGCGCCAGCAGCTTGATAGTGGGATCTGACACTGAAGCTTTCTTT. The full variable domain, rest sourced from reference TRBV5-1 and TRBJ1-1, is KAGVTQTPRYLIKTRGQQVTLSCSPISGHRSVSWYQQTPGQGLQFLFEYFSETQRNKGNFPGRFSGRQFSNSRSEMNVSTLELGDSALYLCASSLIVGSDTEAFFGQGTRLTVV.

In this sample, this clonotype turned up a few times. The genes are TRBV14 and TRBJ1-5, with TRBD1 matching 7 bases. This CDR3 is built from 17 residues. V dropped 4 bases and J dropped 5; count of bases not matched to a gene: 14. The germline V gene has CDR1 SGHDN and CDR2 FVKESK. The CDR3 DNA is TGTGCCAGCAGCCTATACCTCAGGGGGTCGTCCGATCAGCCCCAGCATTTT. Translated: CASSLYLRGSSDQPQHF.

The sample holds a few counts of this clonotype. The chain has TRBV7-6 and TRBJ1-5; TRBD1 matches 8 bases. The CDR3 runs to 18 residues. Germline trimming cut 3 bases from V and 1 base from J; bases unmatched to any gene: 11. The germline gives CDR1 SGHVS, CDR2 FNYEAQ. The CDR3 protein is CASSLGFGQGGSNQPQHF. CDR3 DNA sequence: TGTGCCAGCAGCTTGGGATTTGGACAGGGAGGGAGCAATCAGCCCCAGCATTTT. The full variable domain, rest sourced from reference TRBV7-6 and TRBJ1-5, is GAGVSQSPRYKVTKRGQDVALRCDPISGHVSLYWYRQALGQGPEFLTYFNYEAQQDKSGLPNDRFSAERPEGSISTLTIQRTEQRDSAMYRCASSLGFGQGGSNQPQHFGDGTRLSIL.

V gene TRBV7-2 combines with J gene TRBJ1-4; TRBD1 matches at 7 bases. Germline V lookup: CDR1 SGHTA, CDR2 FQGNSA. V shed 5 bases, J shed 7 bases, and the junction held 13 bases outside the gene matches. The CDR3 runs to 16 residues. CDR3 nucleotides: TGTGCCAGCAGCCCCAGGGGACAGCATAACGGTGAAAAACTGTTTTTT. Translating gives CASSPRGQHNGEKLFF.

The chain joins TRBV29-1 to TRBJ2-1; TRBD1 matches at 9 bases. The CDR3 contains 15 residues. CDR1 and CDR2 from the germline V gene are SQVTM and ANQGSEA. The trim removed 6 bases at V and 3 bases at J, leaving 9 bases unmatched. For the CDR3, the DNA is TGCAGCGTCTTACCGGGACAGGGAAACTACAATGAGCAGTTCTTC. Residues: CSVLPGQGNYNEQFF.

This clonotype was detected only a few times. The CDR3 sequence is CASSTGHGTGDEKLFF. The CDR3, as DNA: TGTGCCAGCAGCACTGGACATGGGACAGGGGATGAAAAACTGTTTTTT. V and J are TRBV7-6 and TRBJ1-4, with 10 bases matching TRBD1. The ends lost 5 bases at V and 6 bases at J; junction bases unmatched: 9. Germline V gene sequence: CDR1 SGHVS, CDR2 FNYEAQ. The CDR3 sequence is 16 residues long.

This clonotype was recorded a few times. This sequence joins TRBV7-9 and TRBJ1-4; 7 bases map to TRBD1. From germline, CDR1 is SEHNR and CDR2 FQNEAQ (reference sequence). The V segment lost 6 bases and the J segment 3 bases; nucleotides outside the gene matches: 7. CDR3 length: 15 residues. The CDR3 sequence: CASSSTGTANEKLFF. Here the CDR3 DNA reads TGTGCCAGCAGTTCCACTGGGACAGCTAATGAAAAACTGTTTTTT.

The chain employs TRBV5-1 and TRBJ1-3; 9 bases fit TRBD1. CDR1 SGHRS and CDR2 YFSETQ come from the germline V gene. With V trimmed by 4 bases and J by 2 bases, 4 bases remained unmatched. This CDR3 spans 15 amino acids. CDR3 sequence: CASSRGQGTGNTIYF. For the CDR3, the DNA is TGCGCCAGCAGCCGGGGACAGGGTACTGGAAACACCATATATTTT.

The chain uses TRBV12-3 or TRBV12-4 and TRBJ2-1; D unclear. This CDR3 is built from 13 residues. The V and J ends lost 4 bases and 10 bases respectively, with 14 bases between them. The CDR3 DNA follows: TGTGCCAGCAGTTCTGGGCAGCATGGGGAGCAGTTCTTC. This encodes CASSSGQHGEQFF.